Each of the 18 T cell receptor beta chains below was sequenced from the same sample in a study of blood T cell repertoires in COVID-19. Sequencing used immunoSEQ multiplex PCR; TCRdb keeps in-frame clones, though not all of them. The sample yields some 250,000 clones, around 87% seen once. The sequenced sample consisted of peripheral blood. The receptors come from a woman between 25 and 40 years old who had recovered from COVID-19.

The rearrangement joins TRBV15 to TRBJ1-3; D remains ambiguous. The CDR3 contains 17 residues. The germline V gene encodes CDR1 LNHNV and CDR2 YYDKDF (reference sequence). Deletions cut 1 base from V and 0 bases from J, with 13 bases between. This chain's CDR3 is CATSRGPQTSSGNTIYF. The CDR3 DNA is TGTGCCACCAGCAGAGGGCCCCAGACAAGCTCTGGAAACACCATATATTTT.

The chain recombines TRBV14 with TRBJ1-1, with D unresolved. V was clipped by 0 bases and J by 8 bases, with 10 bases between them. There are 13 residues in the CDR3. From germline, CDR1 is SGHDN and CDR2 FVKESK. CDR3 DNA sequence: TGTGCCAGCAGCCAAGATTTAGAGGGAGAAGCTTTCTTT. Translating gives CASSQDLEGEAFF.

The chain recombines TRBV6-5 with TRBJ2-2; D gene uncertain. Germline values: CDR1 MNHEY, CDR2 SVGAGI. V was trimmed by 8 bases and J by 5 bases, leaving 9 bases between them. This CDR3 comprises 12 residues. CDR3 sequence reads: CASSFGTGELFF. In DNA, the CDR3 is TGTGCCAGCTCTTTCGGGACCGGGGAGCTGTTTTTT.

The table lists this clone with a count of one. J is TRBJ2-5 and V is TRBV18, with D maybe TRBD1 (6 bases). There are 14 residues in the CDR3. Trimming stripped 0 bases from V and 5 bases from J, with 10 bases between. CDR1 is KGHSH, CDR2 LQKENI, per germline. The CDR3 DNA reads TGTGCCAGCTCACCACCGGGGGCCCGGGAGACCCAGTACTTC. Encoded protein: CASSPPGARETQYF.

The chain recombines TRBV25-1 with TRBJ2-2; no clear D gene. CDR1 and CDR2 (germline): MGHDK, SYGVNS. The ends were cut back, 1 base at V and 6 bases at J, with 6 bases in the middle. CDR3 length: 13 residues. The CDR3 protein is CASSESVSGELFF. CDR3 in DNA: TGTGCCAGCAGTGAATCAGTTTCCGGGGAGCTGTTTTTT.

This clone was recorded a few times. The gene calls are TRBV6-4 and TRBJ2-1; perhaps TRBD1 as D (5 bases). CDR1 is MRHNA, CDR2 SNTAGT, per germline. The CDR3 has 14 amino acids. The V end lost 4 bases, the J end lost 5 bases, and 12 bases lay between the germline ends. The CDR3: CASSAMKQDNEQFF. The DNA of the CDR3 is TGTGCCAGCAGTGCCATGAAACAGGACAATGAGCAGTTCTTC.

The gene calls are TRBV21-1 and TRBJ1-4; the table's TRBD1 call for D was not verified on the DNA. TRBV21-1 is given as a pseudogene. This CDR3 contains 17 residues. The CDR3 spells CASSKEFRGPYNEKLFF. CDR3 DNA sequence: TGTGCCAGCAGCAAAGAATTCAGGGGGCCATATAATGAAAAACTGTTTTTT.

The rearrangement links TRBV4-3 to TRBJ2-1, with no clear D. V was pared by 3 bases and J by 1 base, with 16 bases between. The CDR3 spans 17 residues. Germline CDR1 LGHNA, CDR2 YSLEER. The CDR3 nucleotides are TGCGCCAGCAGCCAGGATACCTTCCTAGGATCCTACAATGAGCAGTTCTTC. Encoded protein: CASSQDTFLGSYNEQFF.

V is TRBV6-2 or TRBV6-3 and J is TRBJ2-3; 10 positions agree with TRBD2. With 1 base clipped from V and 2 bases from J, the junction kept 12 bases outside the gene matches. CDR1 MNHEY and CDR2 SVGEGT come from the germline V gene. This CDR3 has 19 amino acids. The CDR3 DNA follows: TGTGCCAGCAGTTACTTATTTGGGCTAGCGGGGGTGAACACAGATACGCAGTATTTT. Residues: CASSYLFGLAGVNTDTQYF.

V gene TRBV19 combines with J gene TRBJ2-3; 7 bases are shared with TRBD2. The CDR3 length is 15 residues. Germline lookup yields CDR1 LNHDA and CDR2 SQIVND (reference sequence). V lost 5 bases to trimming and J lost 7 bases; unmatched junction nucleotides: 12. The CDR3 sequence is CASSSRTRNINTQYF. For the CDR3, the DNA is TGTGCCAGTAGTTCCCGGACTAGGAATATAAATACGCAGTATTTT. Complete variable domain (other parts from reference TRBV19 and TRBJ2-3): DGGITQSPKYLFRKEGQNVTLSCEQNLNHDAMYWYRQDPGQGLRLIYYSQIVNDFQKGDIAEGYSVSREKKESFPLTVTSAQKNPTAFYLCASSSRTRNINTQYFGPGTRLTVL.

The chain recombines TRBV11-2 with TRBJ2-1, with TRBD2 matching over 16 bases. Germline CDR1 reads SGHAT; CDR2 reads FQNNGV. This CDR3 region has 15 residues. V lost 6 bases, J lost 9 bases, and 5 bases stayed unmatched. The CDR3 DNA reads TGTGCCAGCAGGGGACTAGCGGGGGGGCCGAGTGAGCAGTTCTTC. It translates to CASRGLAGGPSEQFF.

The chain joins TRBV11-2 to TRBJ1-2; D possibly corresponds to TRBD1 (6 bases). With 5 bases removed from V and 8 bases from J, the gap between germline ends came to 15 bases. Looked up from germline, CDR1 is SGHAT and CDR2 is FQNNGV. The CDR3 is 13 amino acids. CDR3 DNA: TGTGCCAGCAGCGGGGACATCCTCTCGGGCTACACCTTC. Encoded protein: CASSGDILSGYTF.

The V and J genes are TRBV4-2 and TRBJ2-3; D is undetermined. Trimming took 0 bases from V and 2 from J, leaving 3 bases between them. CDR3 length equals 13 residues. Per germline, CDR1 LGHNA and CDR2 YNFKEQ. The CDR3 loop reads CASSQDLTDTQYF. CDR3 bases: TGTGCCAGCAGCCAAGACCTCACAGATACGCAGTATTTT.

This chain joins TRBV19 and TRBJ1-2; 7 bases match TRBD1. Germline V lookup: CDR1 LNHDA, CDR2 SQIVND (reference sequence). The V gene end was trimmed by 4 bases and the J gene end by 7 bases; junction bases not matched to a gene: 12. The CDR3 is 15 amino acids. CDR3 in DNA: TGTGCCAGTAGTAACCACTTCAAGACAGGGAGTGGCTACACCTTC. Protein: CASSNHFKTGSGYTF. Complete variable domain (other parts from reference TRBV19 and TRBJ1-2): DGGITQSPKYLFRKEGQNVTLSCEQNLNHDAMYWYRQDPGQGLRLIYYSQIVNDFQKGDIAEGYSVSREKKESFPLTVTSAQKNPTAFYLCASSNHFKTGSGYTFGSGTRLTVV.

In this sample, this clone turned up a few times. The V and J genes are TRBV7-2 and TRBJ2-7; 10 nucleotides match TRBD1. V shed 1 base, J shed 4 bases, and the junction held 4 bases outside the gene matches. Per germline, CDR1 SGHTA and CDR2 FQGNSA. The CDR3 covers 15 residues. The CDR3 bases are TGTGCCAGCAGCTTAGGGGGACAGGGGTGGTACGAGCAGTACTTC. Translating it yields CASSLGGQGWYEQYF.

This sequence joins TRBV9 and TRBJ2-2, with a weak D call TRBD2 (6 bases). This CDR3 contains 15 residues. Germline CDR1 reads SGDLS; CDR2 reads YYNGEE. Between the trimmed V and J ends, which lost 0 bases and 5 bases, there was a span of 11 bases. The CDR3 bases are TGTGCCAGCAGCGTAGAAGGTAGCGGTACCGGGGAGCTGTTTTTT. Protein sequence: CASSVEGSGTGELFF. Based on the CDR3 plus reference TRBV9 and TRBJ2-2, the full variable domain is DSGVTQTPKHLITATGQRVTLRCSPRSGDLSVYWYQQSLDQGLQFLIQYYNGEERAKGNILERFSAQQFPDLHSELNLSSLELGDSALYFCASSVEGSGTGELFFGEGSRLTVL.

This chain connects TRBV5-4 to TRBJ2-3; 11 positions agree with TRBD2. Germline loops: CDR1 SGHNT, CDR2 YYREEE (reference sequence). The CDR3 has 18 residues. V lost 0 bases, J lost 1 base, and 7 bases stayed unmatched. CDR3 in amino acids: CASSLAGSGGAGTDTQYF. Here the CDR3 DNA reads TGTGCCAGCAGCTTGGCCGGTAGCGGGGGGGCCGGCACAGATACGCAGTATTTT.

This clone occurred a few times. The chain combines TRBV5-1 with TRBJ2-7; 11 bases line up with TRBD1. From germline, CDR1 is SGHRS and CDR2 YFSETQ. The ends lost 0 bases at V and 5 bases at J; junction bases unmatched: 7. This CDR3 spans 16 amino acids. CDR3: CASSLDVGQGAHEQYF. The CDR3, as DNA: TGCGCCAGCAGCTTGGACGTAGGACAGGGGGCCCACGAGCAGTACTTC.